This T cell receptor beta chain was sequenced for a study of blood T cells in healthy people across ages. Study-wide results and limits: Total diversity from one million sequenced T cells was likely underestimated.

Primers used in a second PCR of about 7 to 12 cycles were a sample-barcoded 5' primer and a J-beta primer mix. TCRdb called the 5' RACE reads again in MiXCR, with one record for every CDR3 protein. The sample carries about 1,500,000 distinct CDR3 sequences, approximately 30% recorded once. After removal of 5 bases from V and 0 bases from J, the junction contained 13 bases not matched to a gene. The germline V gene has CDR1 SGHTA and CDR2 FQGNSA. This CDR3 spans 17 amino acids. This clonotype was seen a few times. Its antigen is unidentified. The V and J genes are TRBV7-2 and TRBJ2-7; 7 bases match TRBD2. Sequenced sample: blood. This sequence was found in a young woman in good health. The CDR3 DNA reads as TGTGCCAGCAGCCCCTGGGGAGGGGCCCGAAGCTCCTACGAGCAGTACTTC. It codes for CASSPWGGARSSYEQYF.